The rows below give T cell receptor beta chains drawn from one sample of a study of T cells in localized non-small cell lung cancer. Profiled with immunoSEQ multiplex PCR; TCRdb holds only in-frame clones, not every one. The table lists approximately 2,000 clones, 20% to 25% of them singletons, with roughly 13% in the top ten. This specimen was normal lung tissue next to the tumor, taken before any cancer treatment. The receptors come from a woman aged 35 to 69 with stage II squamous cell lung carcinoma. Each CDR3 is given with its conserved first and last residue. Where a row states a size, it is once, few, many or the class of an expanded clone; other rows omit it.

J gene: TRBJ2-2; clone size: .; V gene: TRBV19; CDR3 protein: CASGGGRDVYTGELFF
J gene: TRBJ2-2; clone size: medium-sized; V gene: TRBV6-8; CDR3 protein: CASRHGGAGELFF
J gene: TRBJ2-7; clone size: .; V gene: TRBV6-8; CDR3 protein: CASTRAGPSYEQYF
J gene: TRBJ2-2; clone size: .; V gene: TRBV11-3; CDR3 protein: CASSPLGRTGELFF
J gene: TRBJ1-2; clone size: few; V gene: TRBV11-3; CDR3 protein: CASSLEWAAYGYTF
J gene: TRBJ1-3; clone size: .; V gene: TRBV11-3; CDR3 protein: CASTPRPTGNTIYF
J gene: TRBJ2-7; clone size: .; V gene: TRBV7-5; CDR3 protein: CASNPSGTGDEQYF
J gene: TRBJ1-2; clone size: .; V gene: TRBV30; CDR3 protein: CAYRVGIGGYTF
J gene: TRBJ2-1; clone size: .; V gene: TRBV6-8; CDR3 protein: CASNSGTRVGEQFF
J gene: TRBJ1-1; clone size: few; V gene: TRBV18; CDR3 protein: CASSPQGHGAFF
J gene: TRBJ2-3; clone size: .; V gene: TRBV9; CDR3 protein: CASSVRGADTQYF
J gene: TRBJ2-1; clone size: medium-sized; V gene: TRBV11-3; CDR3 protein: CASSLGGRAGYNEQFF
J gene: TRBJ1-2; clone size: .; V gene: TRBV5-1; CDR3 protein: CASSLDQLRDGYTF
J gene: TRBJ2-7; clone size: few; V gene: TRBV19; CDR3 protein: CASSISLSTTYEQYF
J gene: TRBJ2-3; clone size: .; V gene: TRBV5-1; CDR3 protein: CASSFGFAGTNTDTQYF
J gene: TRBJ1-2; clone size: few; V gene: TRBV6-8; CDR3 protein: CASSDDLGTGGFGYTF
J gene: TRBJ2-4; clone size: .; V gene: TRBV10-3; CDR3 protein: CAISERGPPTDIQYF
J gene: TRBJ2-1; clone size: .; V gene: TRBV6-8; CDR3 protein: CASSLIWSSYNEQFF
J gene: TRBJ1-3; clone size: few; V gene: TRBV6-8; CDR3 protein: CASRRLGGSGNTIYF